This TCR beta chain was sequenced in a study of radiotherapy plus CTLA-4 blockade in lung cancer. TCRdb keeps only in-frame clones here, not all; method: immunoSEQ multiplex PCR. The sample lists approximately 100,000 clones; approximately 78% were seen once. Points on this clone: Its antigen is not identified. At one boundary the junction diverges from the germline segment, which might be a read error. At the DNA level, this CDR3 is encoded by other sequences in the same sample as well.

Study observations and caveats: Tumor-origin TCR clones grew in blood after radiotherapy plus ipilimumab.

In germline, CDR1 is MGHRA, CDR2 YSYEKL. There are 14 residues in the CDR3. Chemo-refractory metastatic non-small-cell lung cancer patients were treated with focal radiation plus CTLA-4 blockade with ipilimumab. This TCR was sampled from a human donor with non-small cell lung cancer who had a partial response to radiotherapy plus ipilimumab. The V call is TRBV4-1, the J call TRBJ1-5; maybe TRBD1 (5 bases). The sequenced sample was peripheral blood, obtained from a patient treated with radiotherapy plus ipilimumab. The DNA of the CDR3 is TGTGCCAGCAGTTTTCAGGGAGGGGATCAGCCCCAGCATTTT. It specifies CASSFQGGDQPQHF.